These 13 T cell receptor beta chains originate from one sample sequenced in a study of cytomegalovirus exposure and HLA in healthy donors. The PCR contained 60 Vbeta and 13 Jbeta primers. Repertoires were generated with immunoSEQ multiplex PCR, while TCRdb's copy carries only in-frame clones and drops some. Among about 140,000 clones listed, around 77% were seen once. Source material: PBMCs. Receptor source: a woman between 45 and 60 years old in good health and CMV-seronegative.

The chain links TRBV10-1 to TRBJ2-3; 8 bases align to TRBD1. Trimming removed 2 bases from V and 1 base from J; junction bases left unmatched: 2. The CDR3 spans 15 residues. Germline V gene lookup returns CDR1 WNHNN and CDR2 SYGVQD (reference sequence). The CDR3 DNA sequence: TGCGCCAGCAGTGAGCCGGACAGGGGCACAGATACGCAGTATTTT. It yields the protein CASSEPDRGTDTQYF.

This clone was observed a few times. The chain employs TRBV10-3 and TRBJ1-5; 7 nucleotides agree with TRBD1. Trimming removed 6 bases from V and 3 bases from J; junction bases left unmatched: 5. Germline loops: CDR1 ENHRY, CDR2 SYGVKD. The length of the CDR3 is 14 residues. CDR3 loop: CAISTGDINQPQHF. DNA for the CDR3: TGTGCCATCAGCACAGGGGATATCAATCAGCCCCAGCATTTT.

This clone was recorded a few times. The CDR3 DNA reads TGTGCCATCAGAGACAGCTCTGGAAACACCATATATTTT. Its translation is CAIRDSSGNTIYF. The V and J genes are TRBV10-3 and TRBJ1-3; a possible D gene is TRBD1 (5 bases). The CDR3 has 13 amino acids. Germline loops: CDR1 ENHRY, CDR2 SYGVKD. The V and J ends lost 6 bases and 0 bases respectively, with 6 bases between them.

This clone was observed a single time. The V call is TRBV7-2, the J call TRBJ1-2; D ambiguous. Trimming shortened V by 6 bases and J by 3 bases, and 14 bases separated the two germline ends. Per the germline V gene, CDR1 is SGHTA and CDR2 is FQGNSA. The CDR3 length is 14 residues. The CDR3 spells CASSPAEWYYGYTF. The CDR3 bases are TGTGCCAGCAGTCCTGCAGAATGGTACTATGGCTACACCTTC.

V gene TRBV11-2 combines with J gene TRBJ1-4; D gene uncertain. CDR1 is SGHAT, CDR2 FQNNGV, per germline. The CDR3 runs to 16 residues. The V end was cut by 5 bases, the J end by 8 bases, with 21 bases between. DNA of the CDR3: TGTGCCAGCAGCCCCCGATTCAGTCCTCCTTTCGAAAAACTGTTTTTT. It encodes CASSPRFSPPFEKLFF.

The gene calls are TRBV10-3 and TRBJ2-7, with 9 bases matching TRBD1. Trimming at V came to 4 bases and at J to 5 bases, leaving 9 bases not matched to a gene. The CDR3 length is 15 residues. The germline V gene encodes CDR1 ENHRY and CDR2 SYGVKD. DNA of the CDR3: TGTGCCATCAGTGCTCGGGGGACAGGGACTGACGAGCAGTACTTC. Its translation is CAISARGTGTDEQYF.

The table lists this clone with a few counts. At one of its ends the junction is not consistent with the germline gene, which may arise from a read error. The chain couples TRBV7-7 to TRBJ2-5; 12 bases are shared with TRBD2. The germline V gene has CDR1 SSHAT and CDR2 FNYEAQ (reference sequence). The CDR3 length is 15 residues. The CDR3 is CASSTGTSGQETQYF. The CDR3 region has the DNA TGTGCTAGCAGTACAGGGACTAGCGGGCAAGAGACCCAGTACTTC.

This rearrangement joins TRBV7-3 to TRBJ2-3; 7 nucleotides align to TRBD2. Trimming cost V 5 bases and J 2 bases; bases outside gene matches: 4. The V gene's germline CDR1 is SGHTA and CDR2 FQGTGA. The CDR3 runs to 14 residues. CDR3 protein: CASSPGLLTDTQYF. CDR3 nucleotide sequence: TGTGCCAGCAGCCCGGGACTACTCACAGATACGCAGTATTTT.

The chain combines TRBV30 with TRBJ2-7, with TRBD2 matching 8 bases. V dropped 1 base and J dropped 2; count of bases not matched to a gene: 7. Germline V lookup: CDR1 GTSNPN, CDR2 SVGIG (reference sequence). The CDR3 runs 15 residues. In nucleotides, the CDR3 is TGTGCCTGGAGTGGGATCCGAGCGGGGGCCTACGAGCAGTACTTC. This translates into CAWSGIRAGAYEQYF.

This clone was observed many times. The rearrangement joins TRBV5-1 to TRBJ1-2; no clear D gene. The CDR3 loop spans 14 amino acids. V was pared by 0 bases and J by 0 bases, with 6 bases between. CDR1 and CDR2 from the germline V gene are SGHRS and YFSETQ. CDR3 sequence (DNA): TGCGCCAGCAGCTTGGAAAGCCCTAACTATGGCTACACCTTC. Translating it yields CASSLESPNYGYTF.

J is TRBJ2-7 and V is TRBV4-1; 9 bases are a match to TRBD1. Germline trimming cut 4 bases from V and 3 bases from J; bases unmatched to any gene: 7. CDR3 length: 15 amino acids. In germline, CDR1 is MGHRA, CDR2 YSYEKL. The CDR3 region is CASSRQGQGSYEQYF. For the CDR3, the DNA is TGCGCCAGCAGCCGTCAAGGACAGGGGAGCTACGAGCAGTACTTC.

The CDR3 loop reads CASSYSTDPGYEQYF. CDR3 sequence (DNA): TGTGCCAGCAGTTACTCGACAGACCCTGGCTACGAGCAGTACTTC. V and J are TRBV6-5 and TRBJ2-7; weak D call: TRBD1 (5 bases). This CDR3 has 15 residues. V was shortened by 0 bases and J by 3 bases, with 12 bases between the two germline ends. Germline V gives CDR1 MNHEY, CDR2 SVGAGI.

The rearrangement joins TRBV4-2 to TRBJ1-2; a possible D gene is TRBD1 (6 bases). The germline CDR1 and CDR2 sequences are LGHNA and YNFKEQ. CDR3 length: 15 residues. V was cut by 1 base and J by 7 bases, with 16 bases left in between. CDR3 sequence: CASSQGLGAETGYTF. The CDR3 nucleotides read TGTGCCAGCAGCCAAGGTCTGGGGGCCGAGACTGGCTACACCTTC.